The 11 T cell receptor beta chains given below trace back to one sample, sequenced in a study of CD8 T cells in ankylosing spondylitis. TCRdb redid the calling of the 5' RACE reads with MiXCR, one entry per CDR3 protein. The sample has roughly 150,000 distinct CDR3 sequences, approximately 10% seen once. Sequenced material: blood, either unsorted or a sorted T cell fraction (not recorded which). The receptors were sampled from a female donor with ankylosing spondylitis or in good health (not recorded which).

This rearrangement joins TRBV7-9 to TRBJ2-1; possible D gene TRBD2, 6 bases. The ends were cut back, 7 bases at V and 6 bases at J, with 16 bases in the middle. The germline V gene encodes CDR1 SEHNR and CDR2 FQNEAQ (reference sequence). The CDR3 extends over 14 amino acids. The CDR3 sequence: CASTRSTGVNEQFF. The DNA for the CDR3 is TGTGCCAGCACCCGTTCCACGGGAGTCAATGAGCAGTTCTTC. Full variable domain (outside the CDR3, taken from reference TRBV7-9 and TRBJ2-1): DTGVSQNPRHKITKRGQNVTFRCDPISEHNRLYWYRQTLGQGPEFLTYFQNEAQLEKSRLLSDRFSAERPKGSFSTLEIQRTEQGDSAMYLCASTRSTGVNEQFFGPGTRLTVL.

In its sample, this clonotype was seen once. The chain links TRBV6-5 to TRBJ2-2; D remains ambiguous. The germline V and J ends were trimmed by 0 bases and 5 bases, with 10 bases remaining between them. The length of the CDR3 is 15 residues. Per the germline V gene, CDR1 is MNHEY and CDR2 is SVGAGI. The CDR3 reads CASSYSSGLTGELFF. The DNA of the CDR3 is TGTGCCAGCAGTTACTCGAGTGGGTTGACCGGGGAGCTGTTTTTT.

This clonotype came up many times. This chain connects TRBV7-9 to TRBJ2-1; maybe TRBD2 (6 bases). The length of the CDR3 is 13 residues. V dropped 5 bases and J dropped 4 bases, with 9 bases sitting between them. CDR1 and CDR2 from the germline V gene are SEHNR and FQNEAQ (reference sequence). The CDR3 spells CASSEGLYNEQFF. CDR3 coding DNA: TGTGCCAGCAGCGAGGGACTTTACAATGAGCAGTTCTTC.

This rearrangement joins TRBV9 to TRBJ2-7, with a weak D call TRBD2 (6 bases). The CDR3 is made up of 15 amino acids. CDR1 SGDLS and CDR2 YYNGEE come from the germline V gene. Trimming cost V 3 bases and J 4 bases, with 17 bases left between them. The chain's CDR3 is CASSANSGSGYEQYF. The DNA for the CDR3 is TGTGCCAGCAGCGCCAATAGTGGTAGCGGTTACGAGCAGTACTTC.

The chain carries TRBV4-1 and TRBJ2-2; no reliable D call. This CDR3 has 14 amino acids. Germline V lookup: CDR1 MGHRA, CDR2 YSYEKL. The V end lost 0 bases, the J end lost 5 bases, and 7 bases lay between the germline ends. In DNA form, the CDR3 reads TGCGCCAGCAGCCAAGATAGCCCTACCGGGGAGCTGTTTTTT. Encoded protein: CASSQDSPTGELFF.

The rearrangement uses TRBV10-3 and TRBJ2-1, with a possible D match to TRBD1 (5 bases). Per germline, CDR1 ENHRY and CDR2 SYGVKD. This CDR3 comprises 15 residues. Trimming took 4 bases from V and 2 from J, leaving 12 bases between them. The CDR3 DNA sequence: TGTGCCATCAGTGCTGCGCAGGGCACCTACAATGAGCAGTTCTTC. Amino acid sequence: CAISAAQGTYNEQFF.

The V call is TRBV20-1, the J call TRBJ1-4; no reliable D call. Germline V lookup: CDR1 DFQATT, CDR2 SNEGSKA (reference sequence). There are 13 residues in the CDR3. The V end was cut by 6 bases, the J end by 0 bases, with 8 bases between. The CDR3 region is CSAILATNEKLFF. CDR3 in DNA: TGCAGTGCGATCCTAGCAACTAATGAAAAACTGTTTTTT.

This clonotype was found many times. V usage is TRBV9 and J usage is TRBJ2-1, with D perhaps matching TRBD2 (6 bases). This CDR3 has 13 amino acids. Germline assignment: CDR1 SGDLS and CDR2 YYNGEE. Deletions cut 0 bases from V and 6 bases from J, with 7 bases between. The CDR3 here is CASSVGGGNEQFF. CDR3 bases: TGTGCCAGCAGCGTAGGGGGAGGCAATGAGCAGTTCTTC.

The chain has TRBV25-1 and TRBJ2-7; D call uncertain. The CDR3 spans 12 residues. CDR1 MGHDK and CDR2 SYGVNS come from the germline V gene. V was clipped by 0 bases and J by 3 bases, with 3 bases between them. CDR3 loop: CASSEYNYEQYF. DNA of the CDR3: TGTGCCAGCAGTGAATACAACTACGAGCAGTACTTC.

This clonotype was observed a handful of times. The chain carries TRBV6-1 and TRBJ1-1; 7 bases are a match to TRBD1. The CDR3 is 14 amino acids. Trimming removed 7 bases from V and 1 base from J; junction bases left unmatched: 6. Germline CDR1 MNHNS, CDR2 SASEGT. CDR3 in amino acids: CASNPRTGNTEAFF. The CDR3 DNA follows: TGTGCCAGCAACCCACGGACAGGGAACACTGAAGCTTTCTTT.

About this clonotype: The DNA is omitted, as the CDR3 cannot be located on it reliably, and the CDR3 follows TCRdb's listing. The chain employs TRBV7-9 and TRBJ2-2; the table's D call, TRBD1, has no DNA check behind it. In germline, CDR1 is SEHNR, CDR2 FQNEAQ (reference sequence). The CDR3 length is 14 residues, termini included. CDR3 loop: CASQDSETPGSCFF.